Described below is a single T cell receptor (beta chain) sequence and its context. Its target is unknown. This entry is derived from a study of T cells after yellow fever vaccination. Study-level results: Abundant clonotypes from the bulk population could get into FACS-sorted repertoires as contaminants.

Looked up from germline, CDR1 is SGHRS and CDR2 is YFSETQ. This CDR3 contains 13 residues. V was shortened by 3 bases and J by 10 bases, with 14 bases between the two germline ends. TCRdb re-called the 5' RACE reads through MiXCR, storing one row per CDR3 protein. The repertoire includes hundreds of thousands of distinct CDR3 sequences, approximately 12% of them detected once, and 2.5% to 3.5% sits in the top ten. This clonotype originated in a man aged 18 to 29 who received the YFV17D yellow fever vaccine. The sample consisted of CD4+ T cells sorted from PBMCs, taken 15 days after the yellow fever booster vaccination. The rearrangement joins TRBV5-1 to TRBJ2-1, with a tentative D call TRBD2 (7 bases). The CDR3 protein is CASSWKGGQEQFF. The CDR3, as DNA: TGCGCCAGCAGCTGGAAGGGGGGGCAGGAGCAGTTCTTC.